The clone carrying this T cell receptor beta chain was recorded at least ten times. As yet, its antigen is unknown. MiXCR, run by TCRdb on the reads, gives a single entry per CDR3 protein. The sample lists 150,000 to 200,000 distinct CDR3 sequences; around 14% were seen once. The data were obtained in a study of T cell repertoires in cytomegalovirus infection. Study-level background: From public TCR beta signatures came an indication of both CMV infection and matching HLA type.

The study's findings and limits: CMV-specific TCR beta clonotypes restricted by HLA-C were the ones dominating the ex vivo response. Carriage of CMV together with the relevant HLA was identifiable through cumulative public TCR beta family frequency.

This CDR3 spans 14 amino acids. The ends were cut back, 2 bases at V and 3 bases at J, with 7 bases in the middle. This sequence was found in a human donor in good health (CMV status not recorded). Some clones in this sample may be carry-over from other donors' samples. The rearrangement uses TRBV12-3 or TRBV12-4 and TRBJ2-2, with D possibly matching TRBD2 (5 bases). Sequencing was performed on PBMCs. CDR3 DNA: TGTGCCAGCAGTTTACTGAGGGACACCGGGGAGCTGTTTTTT. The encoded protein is CASSLLRDTGELFF.